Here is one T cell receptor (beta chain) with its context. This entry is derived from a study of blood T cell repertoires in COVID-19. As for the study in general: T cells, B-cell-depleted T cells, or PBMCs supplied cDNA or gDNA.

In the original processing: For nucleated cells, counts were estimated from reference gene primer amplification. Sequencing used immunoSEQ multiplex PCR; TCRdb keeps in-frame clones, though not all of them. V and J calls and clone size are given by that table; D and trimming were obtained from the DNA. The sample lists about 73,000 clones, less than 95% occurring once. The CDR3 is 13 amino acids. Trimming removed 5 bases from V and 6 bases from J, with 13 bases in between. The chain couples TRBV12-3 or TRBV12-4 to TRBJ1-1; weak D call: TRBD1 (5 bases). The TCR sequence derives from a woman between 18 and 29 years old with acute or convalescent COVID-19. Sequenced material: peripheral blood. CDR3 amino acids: CASSRRRGSEAFF. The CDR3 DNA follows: TGTGCCAGCAGTCGGCGGAGGGGCTCTGAAGCTTTCTTT.